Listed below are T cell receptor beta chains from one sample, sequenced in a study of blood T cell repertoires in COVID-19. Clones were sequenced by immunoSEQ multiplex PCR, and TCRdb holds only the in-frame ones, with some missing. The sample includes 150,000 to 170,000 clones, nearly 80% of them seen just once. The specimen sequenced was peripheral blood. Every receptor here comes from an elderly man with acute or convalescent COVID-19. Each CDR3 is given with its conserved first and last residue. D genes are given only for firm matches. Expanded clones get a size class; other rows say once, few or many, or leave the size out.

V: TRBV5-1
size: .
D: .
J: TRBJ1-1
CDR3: CASSLVGGDTEAFF
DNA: TGCGCCAGCAGCTTGGTAGGCGGGGACACTGAAGCTTTCTTT

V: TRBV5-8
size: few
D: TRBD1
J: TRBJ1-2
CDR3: CASSPRGTGLGNYGYTF
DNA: TGTGCCAGCAGCCCAAGAGGGACAGGGCTTGGCAACTATGGCTACACCTTC

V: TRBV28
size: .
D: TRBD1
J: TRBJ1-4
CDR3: CASSLRQGGAEKLFF
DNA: TGTGCCAGCAGTTTACGCCAAGGGGGCGCGGAAAAACTGTTTTTT

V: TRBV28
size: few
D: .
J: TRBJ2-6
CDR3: CASSSKGRFVGANVLTF
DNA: TGTGCCAGCAGTTCAAAGGGGCGTTTTGTCGGGGCCAACGTCCTGACTTTC

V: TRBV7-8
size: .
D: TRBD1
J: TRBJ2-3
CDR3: CASSRAGQGFSTDTQYF
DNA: TGTGCCAGCAGCCGTGCCGGACAGGGATTTTCCACAGATACGCAGTATTTT

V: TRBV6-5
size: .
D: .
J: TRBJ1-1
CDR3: CASTGVMIVNTEAFF
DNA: TGTGCCAGCACTGGAGTCATGATTGTGAACACTGAAGCTTTCTTT

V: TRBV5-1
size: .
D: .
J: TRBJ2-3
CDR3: CASSGGHSSSSTDTQYF
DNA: TGCGCCAGCAGCGGGGGACATTCCTCCTCTAGCACAGATACGCAGTATTTT

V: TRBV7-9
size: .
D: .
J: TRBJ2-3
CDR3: CASSENPLLALRGDTQYF
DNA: TGTGCCAGCAGTGAGAACCCCCTTTTGGCCCTTAGGGGAGATACGCAGTATTTT

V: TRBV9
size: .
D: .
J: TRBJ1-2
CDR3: CASSSLDKNGYTF
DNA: TGTGCCAGCAGCTCCTTGGACAAGAATGGCTACACCTTC

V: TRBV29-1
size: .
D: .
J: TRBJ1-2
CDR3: CSVAVLSAGGYTF
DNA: TGCAGCGTCGCGGTTTTGAGCGCGGGAGGCTACACCTTC

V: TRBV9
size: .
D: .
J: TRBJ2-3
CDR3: CASTRIPGAGTDTQYF
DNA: TGTGCCAGCACCCGAATCCCAGGGGCGGGCACAGATACGCAGTATTTT

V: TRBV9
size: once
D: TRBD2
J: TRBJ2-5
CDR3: CASSVRPSGGKETQYF
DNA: TGTGCCAGCAGCGTGAGGCCTAGCGGGGGGAAAGAGACCCAGTACTTC

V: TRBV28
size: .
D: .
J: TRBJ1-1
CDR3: CASPSSGGTEAFF
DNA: TGTGCCAGCCCCTCGTCCGGGGGGACTGAAGCTTTCTTT

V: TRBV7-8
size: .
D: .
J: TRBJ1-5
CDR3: CASSPGQKNSNQPQHF
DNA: TGTGCCAGCAGCCCCGGACAGAAAAATAGCAATCAGCCCCAGCATTTT

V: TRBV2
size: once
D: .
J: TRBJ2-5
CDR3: CASGKQGLQETQYF
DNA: TGTGCCAGCGGTAAACAGGGTTTACAAGAGACCCAGTACTTC

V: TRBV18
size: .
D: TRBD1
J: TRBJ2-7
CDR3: CASSRGQSSYEQYF
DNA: TGTGCCAGCTCACGGGGACAGTCTTCGTACGAGCAGTACTTC

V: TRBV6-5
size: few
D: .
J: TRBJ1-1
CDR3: CASSWGRDYEAFF
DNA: TGTGCCAGCTCGTGGGGGCGAGACTATGAAGCTTTCTTT

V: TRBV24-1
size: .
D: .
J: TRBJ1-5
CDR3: CATSARVDQPQHF
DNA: TGTGCCACCAGTGCCAGGGTCGATCAGCCCCAGCATTTT

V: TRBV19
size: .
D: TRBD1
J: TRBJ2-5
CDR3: CASSIDFTGVQETQYF
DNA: TGTGCCAGTAGTATCGACTTTACAGGGGTGCAAGAGACCCAGTACTTC

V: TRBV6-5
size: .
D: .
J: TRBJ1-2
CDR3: CASKTTDYGYTF
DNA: TGTGCCAGCAAGACTACTGACTATGGCTACACCTTC

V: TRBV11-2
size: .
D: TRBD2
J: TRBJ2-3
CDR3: CASSSRTSGGTDTQYF
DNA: TGTGCCAGCAGCTCTCGGACTAGCGGGGGCACAGATACGCAGTATTTT

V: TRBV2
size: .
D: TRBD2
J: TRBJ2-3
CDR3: CASKLAGGRRDTQYF
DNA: TGTGCCAGCAAACTAGCGGGGGGGCGAAGAGATACGCAGTATTTT

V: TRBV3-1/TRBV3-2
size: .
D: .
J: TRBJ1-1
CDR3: CASSQGGPTEAFF
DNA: TGTGCCAGCAGCCAAGGGGGGCCGACTGAAGCTTTCTTT

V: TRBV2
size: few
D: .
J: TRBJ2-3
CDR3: CASSALTDTQYF
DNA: TGTGCCAGCAGCGCACTCACAGATACGCAGTATTTT

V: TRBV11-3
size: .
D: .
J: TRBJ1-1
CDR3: CASSLPAGLTTNTEAFF
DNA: TGTGCCAGCAGCCTCCCCGCGGGTCTCACCACGAACACTGAAGCTTTCTTT

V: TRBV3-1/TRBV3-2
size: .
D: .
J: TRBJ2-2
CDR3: CASSQGTSTGELFF
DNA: TGTGCCAGCAGCCAAGGGACAAGCACCGGGGAGCTGTTTTTT

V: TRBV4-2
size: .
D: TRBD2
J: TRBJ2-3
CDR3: CASSQGTSGPTDTQYF
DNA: TGTGCCAGCAGCCAAGGGACTAGCGGTCCCACAGATACGCAGTATTTT

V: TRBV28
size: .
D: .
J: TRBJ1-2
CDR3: CASSSTNYGYTF
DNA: TGTGCCAGCAGCTCTACTAACTATGGCTACACCTTC

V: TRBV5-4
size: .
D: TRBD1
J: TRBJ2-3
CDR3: CASSRTGDTQYF
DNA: TGTGCCAGCAGCCGGACAGGGGATACGCAGTATTTT

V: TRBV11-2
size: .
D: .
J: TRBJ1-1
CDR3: CASSLDRGFEAFF
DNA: TGTGCCAGCAGCTTAGATCGAGGGTTTGAAGCTTTCTTT

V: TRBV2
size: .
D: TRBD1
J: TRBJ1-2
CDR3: CASSTGTGDGYTF
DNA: TGTGCCAGCAGTACCGGGACAGGTGATGGCTACACCTTC

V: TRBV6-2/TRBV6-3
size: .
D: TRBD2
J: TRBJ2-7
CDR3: CASSYPRDYSYEQYF
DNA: TGTGCCAGCAGTTACCCCAGGGACTACTCCTACGAGCAGTACTTC

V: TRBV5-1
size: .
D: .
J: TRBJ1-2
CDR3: CASSSRASVSTVNYGYTF
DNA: TGCGCCAGCAGCTCCCGAGCATCAGTCTCGACAGTGAACTATGGCTACACCTTC

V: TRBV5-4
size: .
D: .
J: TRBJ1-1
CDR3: CASSLERGVGTEAFF
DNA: TGTGCCAGCAGCTTGGAACGGGGGGTGGGCACTGAAGCTTTCTTT

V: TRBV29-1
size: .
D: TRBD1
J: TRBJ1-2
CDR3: CSVQQGTGYTF
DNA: TGCAGCGTCCAACAGGGGACTGGCTACACCTTC

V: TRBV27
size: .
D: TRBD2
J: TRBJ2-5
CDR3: CASSEGLAGGGETQYF
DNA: TGTGCCAGCAGTGAAGGACTAGCGGGGGGAGGGGAGACCCAGTACTTC

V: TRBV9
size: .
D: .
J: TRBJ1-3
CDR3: CASSVLEAPGNTIYF
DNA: TGTGCCAGCAGCGTACTCGAGGCCCCTGGAAACACCATATATTTT

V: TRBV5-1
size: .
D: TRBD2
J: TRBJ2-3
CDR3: CASASGGTDTQYF
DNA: TGCGCCAGCGCTAGCGGGGGCACAGATACGCAGTATTTT

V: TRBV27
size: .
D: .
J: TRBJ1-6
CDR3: CASSPRGGGGYNSPLHF
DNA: TGTGCCAGCAGTCCCCGAGGGGGTGGGGGATATAATTCACCCCTCCACTTT

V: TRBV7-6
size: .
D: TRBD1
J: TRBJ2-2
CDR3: CASSSRTGGDRNTGELFF
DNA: TGTGCCAGCAGCTCCCGGACAGGGGGGGACCGAAACACCGGGGAGCTGTTTTTT

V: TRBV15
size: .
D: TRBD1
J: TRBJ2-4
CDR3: CATDRGDQNIQYF
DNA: TGTGCCACCGACAGGGGGGATCAGAACATTCAGTACTTC

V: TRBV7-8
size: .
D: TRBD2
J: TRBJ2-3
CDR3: CASSPVALRGRETQYF
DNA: TGTGCCAGCAGCCCAGTCGCCCTTCGTGGGAGGGAGACGCAGTATTTT

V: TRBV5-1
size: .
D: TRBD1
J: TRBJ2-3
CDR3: CASNEGQGTDTQYF
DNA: TGCGCCAGCAACGAAGGACAGGGGACAGATACGCAGTATTTT

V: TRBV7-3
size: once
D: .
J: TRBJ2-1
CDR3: CASSSGESVEQFF
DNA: TGTGCCAGCAGCTCCGGGGAATCGGTTGAGCAGTTCTTC

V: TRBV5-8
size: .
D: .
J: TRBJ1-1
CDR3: CASSGGGNPEAFF
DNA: TGTGCCAGCAGCGGCGGGGGGAATCCTGAAGCTTTCTTT

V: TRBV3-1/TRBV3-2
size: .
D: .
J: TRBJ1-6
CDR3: CASSQDFLGDSPLHF
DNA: TGTGCCAGCAGCCAAGACTTTTTAGGGGATTCACCCCTCCACTTT

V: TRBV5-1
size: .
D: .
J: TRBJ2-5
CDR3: CASSWKGAETQYF
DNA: TGCGCCAGCAGCTGGAAAGGGGCCGAGACCCAGTACTTC

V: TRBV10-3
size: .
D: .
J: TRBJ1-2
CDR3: CAISREGILYGYTF
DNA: TGTGCCATCAGTAGGGAGGGAATACTCTATGGCTACACCTTC

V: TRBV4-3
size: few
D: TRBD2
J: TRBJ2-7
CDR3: CASSQVAGGRYEQYF
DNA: TGCGCCAGCAGCCAAGTGGCGGGGGGTCGGTACGAGCAGTACTTC

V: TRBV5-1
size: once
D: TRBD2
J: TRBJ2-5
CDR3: CASSPLLAGDETQYF
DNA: TGCGCCAGCAGCCCCCTCCTAGCGGGAGATGAGACCCAGTACTTC

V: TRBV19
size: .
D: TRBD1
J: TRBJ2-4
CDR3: CASSSGQGLGAKNIQYF
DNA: TGTGCCAGTAGCTCGGGACAGGGGTTGGGGGCCAAAAACATTCAGTACTTC

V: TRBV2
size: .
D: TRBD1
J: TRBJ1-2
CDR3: CASRGQGLIYGYTF
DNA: TGTGCCAGCAGAGGACAGGGACTAATCTATGGCTACACCTTC

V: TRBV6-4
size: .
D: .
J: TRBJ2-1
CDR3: CASSDYSRDLGEQFF
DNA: TGTGCCAGCAGTGACTATTCCAGGGATTTAGGTGAGCAGTTCTTC

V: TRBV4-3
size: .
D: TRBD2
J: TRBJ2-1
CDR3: CASSLRLAGGSYNEQFF
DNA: TGCGCCAGCAGCCTCCGACTAGCGGGGGGCTCCTACAATGAGCAGTTCTTC